These 20 T cell receptor beta chains were sequenced from one sample in a study of OX40 agonist ivuxolimab in advanced cancers. The method was immunoSEQ multiplex PCR; TCRdb's version includes in-frame clones alone and lacks a portion of them. The table records approximately 69,000 clones, around 91% of them present only once. Sequencing was performed on CD4+ or CD8+ T cells sorted from blood, taken in a trial of the OX40 agonist ivuxolimab. The receptors stem from an adult with an advanced solid tumor such as melanoma, head and neck, liver or kidney cancer.

The chain has TRBV6-6 and TRBJ2-3; the match to TRBD2 covers 10 bases. The germline V gene has CDR1 MNHNY and CDR2 SVGAGI (reference sequence). Germline trimming cut 6 bases from V and 8 bases from J; bases unmatched to any gene: 8. This CDR3 comprises 14 residues. CDR3 sequence: CASRGLAGVATQYF. The CDR3 DNA sequence: TGTGCCAGCAGGGGCCTAGCGGGAGTGGCTACGCAGTATTTT.

The rearrangement uses TRBV5-1 and TRBJ1-5; D is possibly TRBD1 (6 bases). The CDR3 has 13 amino acids. The V end was cut by 4 bases, the J end by 5 bases, with 10 bases between. The germline gives CDR1 SGHRS, CDR2 YFSETQ. The CDR3 nucleotides are TGCGCCAGCAGCAAGGACAGTGATCAGCCCCAGCATTTT. Protein sequence: CASSKDSDQPQHF.

The chain uses TRBV5-6 and TRBJ1-2; D ambiguous. In germline, CDR1 is SGHDT, CDR2 YYEEEE. The CDR3 is 17 residues long. The V end lost 0 bases, the J end lost 6 bases, and 21 bases lay between the germline ends. CDR3 region: CASSLVGQQHVIDGYTF. The CDR3 DNA follows: TGTGCCAGCAGCTTGGTAGGTCAACAGCACGTGATAGATGGCTACACCTTC.

This chain joins TRBV6-4 and TRBJ2-5; no reliable D call. CDR1 MRHNA and CDR2 SNTAGT come from the germline V gene. V lost 11 bases to trimming and J lost 0 bases, with 13 bases between them. This CDR3 contains 13 residues. The CDR3 DNA reads as TGTGCCCCAACGGTCACTTACCAAGAGACCCAGTACTTC. Translating gives CAPTVTYQETQYF.

In this sample, this clone turned up a few times. The J gene is TRBJ2-5, the V gene TRBV29-1; D is unclear. The CDR3 is 11 amino acids. Between the trimmed V and J ends, which lost 4 bases and 7 bases, there was a span of 10 bases. The V gene's germline CDR1 is SQVTM and CDR2 ANQGSEA. CDR3 coding DNA: TGCAGCGTTGGAAAGGGCGCGACCCAGTACTTC. This gives the protein CSVGKGATQYF.

This clone was counted between two and nine times. The chain uses TRBV27 and TRBJ2-3; D is undetermined. Germline V CDR1 and CDR2: MNHEY, SMNVEV (reference sequence). This CDR3 has 15 amino acids. V lost 5 bases, J lost 2 bases, and 14 bases lay in between. The CDR3 DNA sequence: TGTGCCAGCAGTCCTCAGGCTCGTCCCACAGATACGCAGTATTTT. This codes for CASSPQARPTDTQYF.

The chain couples TRBV7-8 to TRBJ2-3; 9 nucleotides match TRBD1. Germline loops: CDR1 SGHVS, CDR2 FQNEAQ. The V gene end was trimmed by 6 bases and the J gene end by 6 bases; junction bases not matched to a gene: 10. The CDR3 spans 15 residues. This chain's CDR3 is CASRFGTGSPDTQYF. The CDR3 DNA reads as TGTGCCAGCAGATTCGGGACAGGGAGCCCTGATACGCAGTATTTT.

The chain couples TRBV13 to TRBJ2-3, with 11 bases identical to TRBD2. CDR1 and CDR2 from the germline V gene are PRHDT and FYEKMQ (reference sequence). The CDR3 consists of 15 residues. The junction had 4 bases not matched to a gene; V was cut back by 4 bases and J by 4 bases. Here the CDR3 DNA reads TGTGCCAGCAGCTCGGTAGCGGGAGGGGCAGATACGCAGTATTTT. Protein product: CASSSVAGGADTQYF. The variable domain in full, completed from reference TRBV13 and TRBJ2-3, reads AAGVIQSPRHLIKEKRETATLKCYPIPRHDTVYWYQQGPGQDPQFLISFYEKMQSDKGSIPDRFSAQQFSDYHSELNMSSLELGDSALYFCASSSVAGGADTQYFGPGTRLTVL.

The chain carries TRBV5-1 and TRBJ2-7, with D possibly being TRBD1 (5 bases). This CDR3 has 14 residues. Germline-derived CDR1 and CDR2 are SGHRS and YFSETQ. V was cut by 1 base and J by 2 bases, with 10 bases left in between. CDR3 sequence (DNA): TGCGCCAGCAGCTTGATGTGGGGCACCTACGAGCAGTACTTC. Protein product: CASSLMWGTYEQYF.

The chain links TRBV7-8 to TRBJ2-7, with D tentatively TRBD2 (5 bases). Deletions cut 5 bases from V and 7 bases from J, with 9 bases between. Germline assignment: CDR1 SGHVS and CDR2 FQNEAQ. This CDR3 is 11 amino acids long. The CDR3 nucleotides read TGTGCCAGCAGCGAGTCGGGGGAGCAGTACTTC. Amino acid sequence: CASSESGEQYF.

This clone has only a few counts. V is TRBV15 and J is TRBJ2-7, with 9 nucleotides matching TRBD1. V lost 3 bases, J lost 3 bases, and 6 bases stayed unmatched. The germline CDR1 and CDR2 sequences are LNHNV and YYDKDF (reference sequence). This CDR3 is built from 15 residues. CDR3 amino acids: CATSRDPGQGYEQYF. CDR3 bases: TGTGCCACCAGCAGGGACCCGGGACAGGGCTACGAGCAGTACTTC.

The genes are TRBV15 and TRBJ2-7; tentatively, D is TRBD1 or TRBD2 (6 bases each). Germline values: CDR1 LNHNV, CDR2 YYDKDF (reference sequence). V shed 8 bases and J shed 1 base, with 18 bases lying between them. This CDR3 contains 15 residues. The CDR3 loop reads CATARDTGLSYEQYF. In DNA, the CDR3 is TGTGCCACCGCGCGGGACACCGGCTTATCCTACGAGCAGTACTTC.

The CDR3 DNA sequence: TGTGCCAGCTTAACGACAGGGCCAACTAACTATGGCTACACCTTC. Protein product: CASLTTGPTNYGYTF. The gene calls are TRBV18 and TRBJ1-2, with 7 bases aligning to TRBD1. Germline CDR1 and CDR2: KGHSH and LQKENI. This CDR3 spans 15 amino acids. V shed 7 bases, J shed 0 bases, and the junction held 8 bases outside the gene matches.

This chain links TRBV7-2 with TRBJ1-2; D uncertain. Germline CDR1 reads SGHTA; CDR2 reads FQGNSA. V lost 7 bases and J 4 bases, leaving 13 bases between the germline ends. This CDR3 region has 13 residues. The CDR3 protein is CASNSRFSYGYTF. CDR3 nucleotides: TGTGCCAGCAATTCAAGATTCTCCTATGGCTACACCTTC.

The CDR3 loop is CASSQNRFDTEAFF. The CDR3 nucleotides are TGCGCCAGCAGCCAAAACCGATTCGACACTGAAGCTTTCTTT. The J gene is TRBJ1-1, the V gene TRBV4-3; D gene ambiguous. Trimming pared 2 bases from V and 3 bases from J, leaving 10 bases between. Germline CDR1 LGHNA, CDR2 YSLEER. The CDR3 contains 14 residues.

The V gene is TRBV6-5, the J gene TRBJ1-4; 10 positions agree with TRBD1. This CDR3 spans 14 amino acids. CDR1 MNHEY and CDR2 SVGAGI come from the germline V gene. V lost 7 bases, J lost 5 bases, and 4 bases stayed unmatched. The CDR3 DNA reads as TGTGCCAGCAAAAGGACAGGGGGGAATGAAAAACTGTTTTTT. Amino acid sequence: CASKRTGGNEKLFF.

This chain uses TRBV11-2 with TRBJ2-1, with TRBD2 matching 7 bases. The CDR3 contains 13 residues. Germline V gene lookup returns CDR1 SGHAT and CDR2 FQNNGV. V shed 7 bases and J 2 bases; nucleotides not matched to a gene: 2. The CDR3 region is CASTGGPYNEQFF. CDR3 sequence (DNA): TGTGCCAGCACGGGGGGTCCCTACAATGAGCAGTTCTTC. Filled out from reference TRBV11-2 and TRBJ2-1, the complete variable domain reads EAGVAQSPRYKIIEKRQSVAFWCNPISGHATLYWYQQILGQGPKLLIQFQNNGVVDDSQLPKDRFSAERLKGVDSTLKIQPAKLEDSAVYLCASTGGPYNEQFFGPGTRLTVL.

The gene calls are TRBV7-8 and TRBJ2-1, with D perhaps being TRBD1 or TRBD2 (5 bases each). The CDR3 has 14 amino acids. Germline loops: CDR1 SGHVS, CDR2 FQNEAQ. The V end was cut by 3 bases, the J end by 4 bases, with 10 bases between. The DNA for the CDR3 is TGTGCCAGCAGCTTGGGGGATAAGTACAATGAGCAGTTCTTC. Residues: CASSLGDKYNEQFF.

This chain connects TRBV6-1 to TRBJ1-4, with D perhaps matching TRBD1 (6 bases). This CDR3 is built from 14 residues. Trimming stripped 5 bases from V and 8 bases from J, with 15 bases between. Germline assignment: CDR1 MNHNS and CDR2 SASEGT. The CDR3 sequence is CASSRRGGGEKLFF. The CDR3 coding sequence is TGTGCCAGCAGTCGTCGGGGGGGCGGGGAAAAACTGTTTTTT.

The chain employs TRBV6-5 and TRBJ2-2; TRBD2 matches at 9 bases. V trimming: 0 bases; J trimming: 5 bases; junction bases outside the gene matches: 4. The CDR3 length is 16 residues. CDR1 MNHEY and CDR2 SVGAGI come from the germline V gene. CDR3 DNA: TGTGCCAGCAGTTACTCCGCCACTAGCGGGACCGGGGAGCTGTTTTTT. It specifies CASSYSATSGTGELFF.